This TCR beta chain was observed in a study of technical replicates of blood from a few donors. Profiling relied on immunoSEQ multiplex PCR, and the TCRdb table lists in-frame clones only, not all of them. The table has some 66,000 clones, roughly 98% seen once. The CDR3 contains 14 residues. Trimming removed 3 bases from V and 8 bases from J; junction bases left unmatched: 10. CDR1 is SGHRS and CDR2 is YFSETQ in the germline V gene. This receptor was taken from a human donor in good health. What was sequenced was T cells isolated from PBMCs. The gene calls are TRBV5-1 and TRBJ1-2, with TRBD1 matching over 7 bases. The CDR3 loop is CASSSGQVADGYTF. The CDR3 DNA follows: TGCGCCAGCAGCTCAGGACAGGTCGCGGACGGCTACACCTTC.